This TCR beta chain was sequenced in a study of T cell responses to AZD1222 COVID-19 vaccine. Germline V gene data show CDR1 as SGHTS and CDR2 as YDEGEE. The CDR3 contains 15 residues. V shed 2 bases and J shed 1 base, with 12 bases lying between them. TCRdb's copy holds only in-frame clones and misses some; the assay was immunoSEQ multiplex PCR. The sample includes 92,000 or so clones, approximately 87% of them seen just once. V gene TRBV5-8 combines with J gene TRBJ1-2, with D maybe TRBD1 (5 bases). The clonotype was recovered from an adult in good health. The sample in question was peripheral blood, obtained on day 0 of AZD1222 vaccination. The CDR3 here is CASSLAGPINYGYTF. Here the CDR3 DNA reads TGTGCCAGCAGCTTAGCGGGACCCATTAACTATGGCTACACCTTC.